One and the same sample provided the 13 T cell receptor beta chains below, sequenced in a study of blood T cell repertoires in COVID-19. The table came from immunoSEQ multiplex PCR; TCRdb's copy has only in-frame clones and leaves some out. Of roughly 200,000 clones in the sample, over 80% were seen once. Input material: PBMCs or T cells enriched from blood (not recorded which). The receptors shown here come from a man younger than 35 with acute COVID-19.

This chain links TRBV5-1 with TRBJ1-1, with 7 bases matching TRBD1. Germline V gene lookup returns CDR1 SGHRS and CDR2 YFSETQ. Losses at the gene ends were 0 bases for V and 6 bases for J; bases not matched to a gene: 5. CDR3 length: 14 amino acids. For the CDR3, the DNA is TGCGCCAGCAGCTTGGTGCAGGGGGTGCCTGAAGCTTTCTTT. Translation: CASSLVQGVPEAFF.

DNA of the CDR3: TGTGCCAGCAGCGAAAAGCGGGGTGCGCGGGAGGGCCGGGAGCAGTTCTTC. It encodes CASSEKRGAREGREQFF. This sequence joins TRBV7-8 and TRBJ2-1, with 9 bases matching TRBD2. In germline, CDR1 is SGHVS, CDR2 FQNEAQ. The CDR3 has 17 residues. V lost 5 bases to trimming and J lost 10 bases; unmatched junction nucleotides: 18.

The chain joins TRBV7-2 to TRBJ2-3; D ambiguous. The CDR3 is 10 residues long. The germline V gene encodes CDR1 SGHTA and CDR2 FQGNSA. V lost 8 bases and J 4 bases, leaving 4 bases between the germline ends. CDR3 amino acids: CASGPDTQYF. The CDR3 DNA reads TGTGCCAGCGGCCCAGATACGCAGTATTTT. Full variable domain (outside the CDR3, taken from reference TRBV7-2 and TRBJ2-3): GAGVSQSPSNKVTEKGKDVELRCDPISGHTALYWYRQSLGQGLEFLIYFQGNSAPDKSGLPSDRFSAERTGGSVSTLTIQRTQQEDSAVYLCASGPDTQYFGPGTRLTVL.

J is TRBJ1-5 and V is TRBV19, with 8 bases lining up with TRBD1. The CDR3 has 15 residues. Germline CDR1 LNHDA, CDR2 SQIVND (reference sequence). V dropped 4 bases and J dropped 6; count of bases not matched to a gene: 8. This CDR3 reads CASSTGTGWVQPQHF. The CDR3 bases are TGTGCCAGTAGTACCGGGACAGGTTGGGTTCAGCCCCAGCATTTT.

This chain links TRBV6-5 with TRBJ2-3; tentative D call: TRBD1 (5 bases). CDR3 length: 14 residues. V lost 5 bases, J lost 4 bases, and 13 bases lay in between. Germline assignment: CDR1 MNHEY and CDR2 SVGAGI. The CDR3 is CASSHGAPADTQYF. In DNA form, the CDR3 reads TGTGCCAGCAGTCATGGGGCCCCCGCAGATACGCAGTATTTT.

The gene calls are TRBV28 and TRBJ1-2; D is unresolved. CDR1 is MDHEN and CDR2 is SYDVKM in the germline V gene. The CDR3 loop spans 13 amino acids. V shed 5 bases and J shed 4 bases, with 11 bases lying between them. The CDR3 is CASSPHGGYGYTF. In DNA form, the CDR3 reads TGTGCCAGCAGTCCCCACGGCGGCTATGGCTACACCTTC.

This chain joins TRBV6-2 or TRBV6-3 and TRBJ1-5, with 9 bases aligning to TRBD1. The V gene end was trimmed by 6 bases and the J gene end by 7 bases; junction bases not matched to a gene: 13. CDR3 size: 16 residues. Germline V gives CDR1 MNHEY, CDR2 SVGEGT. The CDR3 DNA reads TGTGCCAGCAGCCGGGCGTCGGACAGGGGACGGCAGCCCCAGCATTTT. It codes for CASSRASDRGRQPQHF.

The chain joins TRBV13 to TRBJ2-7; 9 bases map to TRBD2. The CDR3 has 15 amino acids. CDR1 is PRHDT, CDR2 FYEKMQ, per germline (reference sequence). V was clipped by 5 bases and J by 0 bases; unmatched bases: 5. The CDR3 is CASSMTSGSSYEQYF. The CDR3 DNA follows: TGTGCCAGCAGCATGACTAGCGGAAGCTCCTACGAGCAGTACTTC.

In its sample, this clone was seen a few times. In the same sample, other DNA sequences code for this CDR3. The DNA for the CDR3 is TGTGCCAGCTCACCCGGGGGGAACACTGAAGCTTTCTTT. The encoded protein is CASSPGGNTEAFF. The rearrangement links TRBV18 to TRBJ1-1; D is perhaps TRBD1 (5 bases). Trimming shortened V by 3 bases and J by 1 base, and 6 bases separated the two germline ends. This CDR3 has 13 residues. Germline assignment: CDR1 KGHSH and CDR2 LQKENI. The full variable domain, its missing parts supplied by reference TRBV18 and TRBJ1-1, is NAGVMQNPRHLVRRRGQEARLRCSPMKGHSHVYWYRQLPEEGLKFMVYLQKENIIDESGMPKERFSAEFPKEGPSILRIQQVVRGDSAAYFCASSPGGNTEAFFGQGTRLTVV.

CDR3 amino acids: CASSKNPGQVTDTQYF. In DNA form, the CDR3 reads TGTGCCAGCAGCAAGAATCCGGGACAGGTCACAGATACGCAGTATTTT. The chain links TRBV4-2 to TRBJ2-3; 8 bases agree with TRBD1. Germline assignment: CDR1 LGHNA and CDR2 YNFKEQ. The CDR3 has 16 amino acids. V gave up 5 bases and J gave up 2 bases; unmatched junction bases: 9.

CDR3 coding DNA: TGTGCCAGCAGCTTAGATAGCGGGAGTCTGCTCAATGAGCAGTTCTTC. It translates to CASSLDSGSLLNEQFF. V gene TRBV11-3 combines with J gene TRBJ2-1, with TRBD2 matching 9 bases. J gave up 6 bases and V 0 bases, and 6 bases lay outside the gene matches. This CDR3 comprises 16 residues. Germline V gives CDR1 SGHNT, CDR2 YENEEA.

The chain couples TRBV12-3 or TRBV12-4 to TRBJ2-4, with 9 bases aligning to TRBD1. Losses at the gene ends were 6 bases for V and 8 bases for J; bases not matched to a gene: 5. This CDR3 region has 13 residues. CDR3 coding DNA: TGTGCCAGCAGAATGGACAGGGGAGACATTCAGTACTTC. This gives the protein CASRMDRGDIQYF.

CDR3 in DNA: TGTGCCAGCAGCCCTGATCTAGCGGGAGCTGGCTACGAGCAGTACTTC. This encodes CASSPDLAGAGYEQYF. This sequence joins TRBV11-1 and TRBJ2-7; TRBD2 agrees at 10 bases. V lost 5 bases to trimming and J lost 3 bases; unmatched junction nucleotides: 10. This CDR3 comprises 16 residues. Germline-derived CDR1 and CDR2 are SGHAT and FQDESV (reference sequence).